What follows are 5 T cell receptor beta chains derived from one specimen sequenced in a study of CD8 T cells in ankylosing spondylitis. TCRdb re-called the 5' RACE reads with MiXCR, one entry per CDR3 protein. The data show some 87,000 distinct CDR3 sequences, under 30% seen once. Source material: blood, either unsorted or a sorted T cell fraction (not recorded which). These receptors were obtained from a male donor with ankylosing spondylitis or in good health (not recorded which).

The chain employs TRBV20-1 and TRBJ1-6; D gene unclear. Germline lookup yields CDR1 DFQATT and CDR2 SNEGSKA (reference sequence). The CDR3 loop spans 13 amino acids. V shed 2 bases and J shed 5 bases, with 7 bases lying between them. The CDR3 reads CSARIYDNSPLHF. Written as DNA, the CDR3 is TGCAGTGCTAGAATTTATGATAATTCACCCCTCCACTTT.

This clonotype showed up just a few times. The J gene is TRBJ2-1, the V gene TRBV7-2; 11 positions match TRBD2. Germline V gene sequence: CDR1 SGHTA, CDR2 FQGNSA. V dropped 3 bases and J dropped 5; count of bases not matched to a gene: 9. The CDR3 sequence is 17 residues long. The CDR3 DNA reads as TGTGCCAGCAGCTTGGACATAGCGGGAGGGAGGAACAATGAGCAGTTCTTC. This translates into CASSLDIAGGRNNEQFF.

The chain carries TRBV20-1 and TRBJ1-6, with D hard to call. The germline V and J ends were trimmed by 2 bases and 7 bases, with 9 bases remaining between them. The CDR3 runs 13 residues. Germline loops: CDR1 DFQATT, CDR2 SNEGSKA (reference sequence). The CDR3 reads CSARLTENSPLHF. Written as DNA, the CDR3 is TGCAGTGCTAGACTCACAGAAAATTCACCCCTCCACTTT.

This clonotype was picked up many times. V is TRBV4-1 and J is TRBJ2-7, with 8 bases lining up with TRBD2. This CDR3 has 15 amino acids. Looked up from germline, CDR1 is MGHRA and CDR2 is YSYEKL. Unmatched junction bases numbered 5, after V lost 0 bases and J lost 4 bases. CDR3: CASSQDPGGRYEQYF. CDR3 coding DNA: TGCGCCAGCAGCCAAGATCCTGGCGGGAGGTACGAGCAGTACTTC.

V and J are TRBV5-5 and TRBJ2-5, with D uncertain. The germline V and J ends were trimmed by 2 bases and 3 bases, with 11 bases remaining between them. CDR3 length: 14 residues. From germline, CDR1 is SGHKS and CDR2 YYEKEE (reference sequence). CDR3 in amino acids: CASSFSRTEETQYF. The CDR3 DNA reads TGTGCCAGCAGCTTCTCTAGGACCGAAGAGACCCAGTACTTC.